This T cell receptor beta chain was sequenced for a study of T cells in Graves' hyperthyroidism and ophthalmopathy. On the study more broadly: Peripheral blood was collected at initial diagnosis, before any treatment. Study conclusions and caveats: Most thyroid clonotypes that were expanded above 0.001 also turned up in blood.

Germline CDR1 is KGHDR and CDR2 is SFDVKD. Trimming removed 4 bases at V and 2 bases at J, with 5 bases between. The CDR3 sequence is 13 residues long. Stable Graves' hyperthyroidism meant no ophthalmopathy progression within 18 months. Thyroid ultrasound, orbital computed tomography, clinical symptoms, and serum thyroxine and TRAb underpinned diagnoses. Regions amplified from RNA transcripts were the TCR beta CDR3 regions. The primer set for the first-round RT-PCR of the TCR CDR3 was HTBI. Each CDR3 protein is one row after TCRdb ran MiXCR on the multiplex PCR reads. The table lists 550,000 to 800,000 distinct CDR3 sequences, 17% of them singletons. Regarding this clonotype: What it recognizes is unknown.

The receptor's source is a man aged 50 to 60 with Graves' hyperthyroidism. Sequenced material: blood. This chain connects TRBV24-1 to TRBJ2-4; no definite D call. The DNA of the CDR3 is TGTGCCACCAGTGACGACTCCAAAAACATTCAGTACTTC. Amino acids: CATSDDSKNIQYF.